What follows are 25 T cell receptor beta chains derived from one specimen sequenced in a study of blood T cell repertoires in COVID-19. The protocol was immunoSEQ multiplex PCR, while the TCRdb copy is restricted to in-frame clones and leaves out a portion. The sample consists of more than 150,000 clones, 70% to 90% of them appearing once. Sequencing was carried out using peripheral blood. These receptors originate from a man in his fifties or sixties with acute or convalescent COVID-19.

V is TRBV28 and J is TRBJ1-2; 7 bases fit TRBD1. This CDR3 is 13 amino acids long. After removal of 6 bases from V and 3 bases from J, the junction contained 4 bases not matched to a gene. Germline assignment: CDR1 MDHEN and CDR2 SYDVKM. The CDR3 reads CASRDRSDYGYTF. In nucleotides, the CDR3 is TGTGCCAGCAGGGACAGGTCGGACTATGGCTACACCTTC.

The rearrangement joins TRBV18 to TRBJ2-1; D is perhaps TRBD2 (6 bases). CDR3 length: 16 residues. V lost 6 bases and J 6 bases, leaving 21 bases between the germline ends. Germline V lookup: CDR1 KGHSH, CDR2 LQKENI. The CDR3 protein is CASSPLPLSGFNEQFF. As DNA, the CDR3 is TGTGCCAGCTCGCCGCTCCCTCTTAGCGGCTTCAATGAGCAGTTCTTC.

This clone occurred once. The chain couples TRBV28 to TRBJ1-1, with 8 nucleotides matching TRBD1. The germline V gene has CDR1 MDHEN and CDR2 SYDVKM. The CDR3 spans 17 residues. The J segment lost 4 bases and the V segment lost 3 bases, leaving 13 bases of the junction unmatched. CDR3 nucleotides: TGTGCCAGCAGTTTTTCAGGGGGCGTGCGGTCGGGCACTGAAGCTTTCTTT. Protein: CASSFSGGVRSGTEAFF.

The chain recombines TRBV18 with TRBJ2-3; TRBD1 matches 10 bases. The CDR3 is 17 amino acids. Per the germline V gene, CDR1 is KGHSH and CDR2 is LQKENI. The J segment lost 4 bases and the V segment lost 2 bases, leaving 9 bases of the junction unmatched. CDR3 DNA: TGTGCCAGCTCACCAACCACCCGGGGACAGGGGCCAGATACGCAGTATTTT. It encodes CASSPTTRGQGPDTQYF.

The chain couples TRBV2 to TRBJ1-1; TRBD1 is a possible D gene (5 bases). The CDR3 has 14 amino acids. Germline V gene sequence: CDR1 SNHLY, CDR2 FYNNEI. Trimming removed 8 bases from V and 8 bases from J, with 21 bases in between. CDR3 amino acids: CASPNGGGLGEAFF. The CDR3 DNA sequence: TGTGCCAGCCCGAACGGGGGAGGGCTAGGCGAAGCTTTCTTT. The complete variable domain, with remaining parts taken from reference TRBV2 and TRBJ1-1, reads EPEVTQTPSHQVTQMGQEVILRCVPISNHLYFYWYRQILGQKVEFLVSFYNNEISEKSEIFDDQFSVERPDGSNFTLKIRSTKLEDSAMYFCASPNGGGLGEAFFGQGTRLTVV.

The CDR3 sequence: CATKQGGIYGYTF. CDR3 DNA: TGTGCCACCAAACAGGGGGGAATCTATGGCTACACCTTC. The rearrangement joins TRBV6-5 to TRBJ1-2, with 8 nucleotides matching TRBD1. Losses at the gene ends were 10 bases for V and 4 bases for J; bases not matched to a gene: 8. CDR1 and CDR2 (germline): MNHEY, SVGAGI. The CDR3 runs 13 residues.

J is TRBJ1-2 and V is TRBV12-3 or TRBV12-4, with a tentative D call TRBD1 (5 bases). This CDR3 is built from 13 residues. V gave up 7 bases and J gave up 0 bases, with 9 bases separating them. CDR3 sequence: CASKEGSNYGYTF. The CDR3 coding sequence is TGTGCCAGCAAGGAGGGGTCTAACTATGGCTACACCTTC.

The chain recombines TRBV2 with TRBJ1-1; 8 nucleotides match TRBD1. The CDR3 contains 14 residues. The ends lost 4 bases at V and 4 bases at J; junction bases unmatched: 5. CDR1 and CDR2 from the germline V gene are SNHLY and FYNNEI. The CDR3 loop reads CASSGTGRGTEAFF. DNA for the CDR3: TGTGCCAGCAGTGGGACAGGGCGCGGCACTGAAGCTTTCTTT.

The rearrangement links TRBV18 to TRBJ1-5; D is undetermined. The CDR3 loop spans 14 amino acids. Trimming took 5 bases from V and 2 from J, leaving 10 bases between them. Germline CDR1 KGHSH, CDR2 LQKENI. DNA of the CDR3: TGTGCCAGCTCAGAATCCCGAGGCAATCAGCCCCAGCATTTT. Amino acids: CASSESRGNQPQHF.

This clone has only one observation. V gene TRBV11-2 combines with J gene TRBJ2-1, with TRBD2 identical over 14 bases. The CDR3 is made up of 16 amino acids. Germline lookup yields CDR1 SGHAT and CDR2 FQNNGV. Trimming took 1 base from V and 9 from J; bases not matched to a gene: 5. CDR3 in DNA: TGTGCCAGCAGCTTAGTTTTGGGACTAGCGGGAGTTGAGCAGTTCTTC. Amino acids: CASSLVLGLAGVEQFF.

A word on this clone: In the same sample, other DNA sequences code for this CDR3. This chain links TRBV5-1 with TRBJ2-7; D gene uncertain. The CDR3 runs to 14 residues. V was cut by 1 base and J by 0 bases, with 8 bases left in between. Germline V gene sequence: CDR1 SGHRS, CDR2 YFSETQ. This CDR3 reads CASSLPSSSYEQYF. In nucleotides, the CDR3 is TGCGCCAGCAGCTTGCCGTCTAGCTCCTACGAGCAGTACTTC.

The chain carries TRBV10-1 and TRBJ2-2; the match to TRBD2 covers 8 bases. The trim removed 5 bases at V and 7 bases at J, leaving 6 bases unmatched. Germline V gene sequence: CDR1 WNHNN, CDR2 SYGVQD (reference sequence). The CDR3 loop spans 14 amino acids. The CDR3 nucleotides read TGCGCCAGCAGTTATAGCGGGATCGGCGGGGAGCTGTTTTTT. This translates into CASSYSGIGGELFF.

This chain connects TRBV29-1 to TRBJ1-2, with D hard to call. Per germline, CDR1 SQVTM and CDR2 ANQGSEA. The CDR3 runs 12 residues. The V end was cut by 6 bases, the J end by 4 bases, with 12 bases between. The CDR3 DNA reads as TGCAGCGTACTCACCCACCTCTATGGCTACACCTTC. Translation: CSVLTHLYGYTF. The full variable domain, with the rest looked up from reference TRBV29-1 and TRBJ1-2, is SAVISQKPSRDICQRGTSLTIQCQVDSQVTMMFWYRQQPGQSLTLIATANQGSEATYESGFVIDKFPISRPNLTFSTLTVSNMSPEDSSIYLCSVLTHLYGYTFGSGTRLTVV.

The chain couples TRBV15 to TRBJ1-6; D unresolved. Germline V gives CDR1 LNHNV, CDR2 YYDKDF (reference sequence). Trimming left V 1 base short and J 7 bases short, with 14 bases between. This CDR3 comprises 16 residues. CDR3 residues: CATSRGEGTGNSPLHF. As DNA, the CDR3 is TGTGCCACCAGCAGAGGAGAGGGTACGGGAAATTCACCCCTCCACTTT.

The V call is TRBV5-5, the J call TRBJ2-7; tentative D call: TRBD1 (6 bases). The CDR3 contains 13 residues. Between the trimmed V and J ends, which lost 3 bases and 2 bases, there was a span of 9 bases. The germline V gene encodes CDR1 SGHKS and CDR2 YYEKEE (reference sequence). CDR3 amino acids: CASSSQGPYEQYF. CDR3 in DNA: TGTGCCAGCAGCTCACAGGGCCCCTACGAGCAGTACTTC.

This sequence joins TRBV2 and TRBJ1-6, with 10 nucleotides matching TRBD1. The CDR3 contains 15 residues. The trim removed 8 bases at V and 7 bases at J, leaving 8 bases unmatched. The germline gives CDR1 SNHLY, CDR2 FYNNEI. The CDR3 DNA sequence: TGTGCCAGCCTCCGGGACAGGGGTAAAAATTCACCCCTCCACTTT. Its protein product is CASLRDRGKNSPLHF.

V is TRBV10-3 and J is TRBJ1-1; TRBD1 matches 7 bases. The V gene end was trimmed by 6 bases and the J gene end by 2 bases; junction bases not matched to a gene: 6. This CDR3 contains 14 residues. CDR1 is ENHRY, CDR2 SYGVKD, per germline. The CDR3 DNA reads TGTGCCATCAGACGACAGGGAGGAAACACTGAAGCTTTCTTT. This encodes CAIRRQGGNTEAFF.

This chain joins TRBV2 and TRBJ2-7; TRBD1 matches 7 bases. V gave up 7 bases and J gave up 0 bases; unmatched junction bases: 9. Per the germline V gene, CDR1 is SNHLY and CDR2 is FYNNEI. This CDR3 is 15 amino acids long. Here the CDR3 DNA reads TGTGCCAGCAAGAGGGACAGCTACAGCTCCTACGAGCAGTACTTC. Translating gives CASKRDSYSSYEQYF.

The chain carries TRBV9 and TRBJ1-3; D is perhaps TRBD1 (5 bases). The CDR3 covers 18 residues. The germline CDR1 and CDR2 sequences are SGDLS and YYNGEE. V lost 0 bases, J lost 3 bases, and 19 bases lay in between. For the CDR3, the DNA is TGTGCCAGCAGCGTAGCGGGCCAGGGAGGTGGAGGTGGAAACACCATATATTTT. As protein: CASSVAGQGGGGGNTIYF.

This sequence joins TRBV6-5 and TRBJ2-1; TRBD2 agrees at 10 bases. The CDR3 length is 15 residues. Germline trimming cut 0 bases from V and 6 bases from J; bases unmatched to any gene: 2. Looked up from germline, CDR1 is MNHEY and CDR2 is SVGAGI. This chain's CDR3 is CASSYSRTSGNEQFF. In DNA, the CDR3 is TGTGCCAGCAGTTACTCGAGGACTAGCGGCAATGAGCAGTTCTTC.

V is TRBV4-2 and J is TRBJ2-7; TRBD2 matches at 8 bases. CDR3 length: 16 amino acids. Germline loops: CDR1 LGHNA, CDR2 YNFKEQ. V shed 2 bases and J 4 bases; nucleotides not matched to a gene: 10. CDR3 nucleotide sequence: TGTGCCAGCAGCCAACTCGCAGGGAGCGGGAGTTACGAGCAGTACTTC. Encoded protein: CASSQLAGSGSYEQYF.

This chain uses TRBV10-1 with TRBJ2-2; 8 nucleotides line up with TRBD2. Unmatched junction bases numbered 0, after V lost 2 bases and J lost 4 bases. Germline CDR1 WNHNN, CDR2 SYGVQD (reference sequence). The CDR3 has 14 amino acids. The CDR3: CASSESGSTGELFF. In DNA, the CDR3 is TGCGCCAGCAGTGAGAGCGGGAGCACCGGGGAGCTGTTTTTT.

As concerns this clone: Other DNA sequences within the sample encode an identical CDR3. The rearrangement joins TRBV28 to TRBJ2-7; 7 bases line up with TRBD1. The V and J ends lost 6 bases and 1 base, in that order; junction bases with no gene match: 3. Germline V gene sequence: CDR1 MDHEN, CDR2 SYDVKM. This CDR3 contains 13 residues. The CDR3 DNA sequence: TGTGCCAGCAGCCCGGGACAGTCCTACGAGCAGTACTTC. Translation: CASSPGQSYEQYF.

The V gene is TRBV18, the J gene TRBJ1-5; D may be TRBD1 (6 bases). The CDR3 sequence is 14 residues long. Looked up from germline, CDR1 is KGHSH and CDR2 is LQKENI. V lost 3 bases, J lost 4 bases, and 10 bases lay in between. The CDR3 spells CASSPSQGNQPQHF. In DNA, the CDR3 is TGTGCCAGCTCACCGTCCCAGGGGAATCAGCCCCAGCATTTT.

In this sample, this clone turned up a few times. The gene calls are TRBV10-2 and TRBJ2-1; no firm D call. The CDR3 length is 11 residues. Per the germline V gene, CDR1 is WSHSY and CDR2 is SAAADI. Trimming took 3 bases from V and 8 from J, leaving 5 bases between them. The CDR3 protein is CASSDRDEQFF. The CDR3 DNA sequence: TGCGCCAGCAGTGACCGAGATGAGCAGTTCTTC.